The rows below give T cell receptor beta chains drawn from one sample of a study of breast tumors, draining lymph nodes, adjacent tissues. A single record per CDR3 protein comes from TCRdb applying MiXCR to the multiplex PCR reads. Here the sample spans about 150,000 distinct CDR3 sequences, more than 20% being singletons. Sequencing was carried out using axillary lymph node tissue. These receptors originate from a female donor with breast cancer. Some clones in this sample may be carry-over from other donors' samples. Both conserved end residues are part of each CDR3. Fields, in order: V gene, J gene, D gene, clone size, CDR3 DNA, CDR3 protein. D genes are given only for firm matches. Part of the rows lack a size; the others show once, few, many or a class for expanded clones.

V gene: TRBV7-9; J gene: TRBJ2-2; D gene: TRBD1; clone size: many; CDR3 DNA: TGTGCCAGCAGCTTAGGGGACAGGGAGACCGGGGAGCTGTTTTTT; CDR3 protein: CASSLGDRETGELFF
V gene: TRBV4-3; J gene: TRBJ1-4; D gene: .; clone size: many; CDR3 DNA: TGCGCCAGCAGCCAAGGGTTGCAGGGCAGTGGTGAAAAACTGTTTTTT; CDR3 protein: CASSQGLQGSGEKLFF
V gene: TRBV13; J gene: TRBJ1-2; D gene: .; clone size: many; CDR3 DNA: TGTGCCAGCAGCCCAGGGGAGTACTATGGCTACACCTTC; CDR3 protein: CASSPGEYYGYTF
V gene: TRBV7-2; J gene: TRBJ2-1; D gene: .; clone size: many; CDR3 DNA: TGTGCCAGCAGCTTATGGTCAGTCCCCTACAATGAGCAGTTCTTC; CDR3 protein: CASSLWSVPYNEQFF
V gene: TRBV20-1; J gene: TRBJ2-5; D gene: TRBD2; clone size: many; CDR3 DNA: TGCAGTGCACCCCTAGCGGGAAGACCTCAAGAGACCCAGTACTTC; CDR3 protein: CSAPLAGRPQETQYF
V gene: TRBV28; J gene: TRBJ2-7; D gene: TRBD2; clone size: .; CDR3 DNA: TGTGCCAGCACCCCAGAAAGGCTAGCGGATCCATACGAGCAGTACTTC; CDR3 protein: CASTPERLADPYEQYF
V gene: TRBV6-4; J gene: TRBJ1-5; D gene: .; clone size: many; CDR3 DNA: TGTGCCAGCAGTGACTTAGAAGATAGCAATCAGCCCCAGCATTTT; CDR3 protein: CASSDLEDSNQPQHF
V gene: TRBV7-9; J gene: TRBJ2-3; D gene: TRBD2; clone size: few; CDR3 DNA: TGTGCCAGCAGCTTTAGCGGGGTCACAGATACGCAGTATTTT; CDR3 protein: CASSFSGVTDTQYF
V gene: TRBV6-6; J gene: TRBJ1-5; D gene: .; clone size: many; CDR3 DNA: TGTGCCAGCAGTTATAAAGGGTACCAGCCCCAGCATTTT; CDR3 protein: CASSYKGYQPQHF
V gene: TRBV27; J gene: TRBJ1-5; D gene: TRBD1; clone size: many; CDR3 DNA: TGTGCCAGCAGCCGCAGGGGGACGAATCAGCCCCAGCATTTT; CDR3 protein: CASSRRGTNQPQHF
V gene: TRBV7-8; J gene: TRBJ2-3; D gene: .; clone size: many; CDR3 DNA: TGTGCCAGCAGCTGGGGTACGGATACGCAGTATTTT; CDR3 protein: CASSWGTDTQYF
V gene: TRBV2; J gene: TRBJ2-1; D gene: TRBD2; clone size: many; CDR3 DNA: TGTGCCAGCAGCTGGACTAGCTACAATGAGCAGTTCTTC; CDR3 protein: CASSWTSYNEQFF
V gene: TRBV20-1; J gene: TRBJ1-1; D gene: TRBD1; clone size: .; CDR3 DNA: TGCAGTGCTACAGGGACAGGGGATTCGGCTTTCTTT; CDR3 protein: CSATGTGDSAFF
V gene: TRBV28; J gene: TRBJ2-1; D gene: TRBD1; clone size: .; CDR3 DNA: TGTGCCAGCAGTCCCAGGACAGGGGGCTACAATGAGCAGTTCTTC; CDR3 protein: CASSPRTGGYNEQFF
V gene: TRBV19; J gene: TRBJ2-3; D gene: .; clone size: many; CDR3 DNA: TGTGCCAGTAGTAGGGAACAGGACACCACAGATACGCAGTATTTT; CDR3 protein: CASSREQDTTDTQYF
V gene: TRBV11-2; J gene: TRBJ2-3; D gene: .; clone size: many; CDR3 DNA: TGTGCCAGCAGCTTAGTCATGGTGGCTCCGCAGTATTTT; CDR3 protein: CASSLVMVAPQYF
V gene: TRBV20-1; J gene: TRBJ1-6; D gene: .; clone size: medium-sized; CDR3 DNA: TGCAGCAGACAGACCTTAGGTTCACCCCTCCACTTT; CDR3 protein: CSRQTLGSPLHF